This TCR beta chain is drawn from a study of shared clonotypes between healthy human individuals. General study points: Among donors, the sharing of clonotypes was expected to be influenced by sequencing depth.

Naive CD8 isolation took CD45RO-negative cells positively selected for CCR7 and excluded terminally differentiated effector memory CD45RA+ cells. The CDR3 is 16 amino acids. The table lists this clone with a count of one. Its antigen is not identified. Genomic DNA (from each subset) was split evenly across several immunoSEQ plates. Generated by immunoSEQ multiplex PCR, the TCRdb table keeps only in-frame clones and is missing some. The sample includes some 2 million clones, less than 95% of them seen just once. The material sequenced was naive CD8+ T cells sorted from blood. This TCR was recovered from a man between 18 and 35 years old in good health. The genes are TRBV21-1 and TRBJ2-2; the DNA was not used to check the table's D call, TRBD1. TRBV21-1 is a listed pseudogene. The CDR3 nucleotides are TGTGCCAGCAGCCCCCGACAGGGGGGAGGCACCGGGGAGCTGTTTTTT. Its protein product is CASSPRQGGGTGELFF.